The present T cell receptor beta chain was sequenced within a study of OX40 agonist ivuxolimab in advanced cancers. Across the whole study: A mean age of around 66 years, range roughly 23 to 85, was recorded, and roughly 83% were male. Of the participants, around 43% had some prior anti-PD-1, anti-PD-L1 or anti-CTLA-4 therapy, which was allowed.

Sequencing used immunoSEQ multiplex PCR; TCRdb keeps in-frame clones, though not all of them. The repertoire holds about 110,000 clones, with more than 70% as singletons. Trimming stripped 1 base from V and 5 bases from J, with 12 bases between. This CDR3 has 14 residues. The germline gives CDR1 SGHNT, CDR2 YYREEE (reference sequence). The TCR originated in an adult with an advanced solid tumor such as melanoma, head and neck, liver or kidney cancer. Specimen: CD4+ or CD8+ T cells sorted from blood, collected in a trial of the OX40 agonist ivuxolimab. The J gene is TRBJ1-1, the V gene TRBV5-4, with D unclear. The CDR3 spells CASSLLALGTEAFF. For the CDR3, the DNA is TGTGCCAGCAGCTTGCTTGCCTTGGGGACTGAAGCTTTCTTT.